These 21 T cell receptor beta chains share one sample of origin, sequenced in a study of shared clonotypes between healthy human individuals. CD45RO-negative, CCR7-selected cells formed the naive CD8 fraction, which excluded terminally differentiated effector memory CD45RA+ cells. Generated by immunoSEQ multiplex PCR, the TCRdb table keeps only in-frame clones and is missing some. Of millions of clones listed, about 95% were seen once; the top ten hold roughly 1%. The sequencing sample was made of naive CD8+ T cells sorted from blood. Every receptor here comes from a man aged 18 to 29 in good health.

V and J are TRBV6-5 and TRBJ2-7; D is possibly TRBD2 (6 bases). The CDR3 consists of 13 residues. In germline, CDR1 is MNHEY, CDR2 SVGAGI. V was pared by 10 bases and J by 1 base, with 14 bases between. The chain's CDR3 is CANSLAASYEQYF. CDR3 coding DNA: TGTGCCAACAGCTTAGCGGCGTCCTACGAGCAGTACTTC.

This clone was recorded once. The CDR3 nucleotides read TGTGCCTGGAGTGTAGCTCCTCAAAGCTATGGCTACACCTTC. The encoded protein is CAWSVAPQSYGYTF. The genes are TRBV30 and TRBJ1-2; D is undetermined. Germline V gene lookup returns CDR1 GTSNPN and CDR2 SVGIG (reference sequence). The CDR3 is made up of 14 amino acids. V was clipped by 0 bases and J by 4 bases, with 12 bases between them.

V is TRBV7-9 and J is TRBJ1-1, with no clear D. This CDR3 is built from 14 residues. V gave up 5 bases and J gave up 1 base, with 11 bases separating them. Germline assignment: CDR1 SEHNR and CDR2 FQNEAQ (reference sequence). For the CDR3, the DNA is TGTGCCAGCAGCCCGCTAAACCAGAACACTGAAGCTTTCTTT. This sequence encodes CASSPLNQNTEAFF.

The chain recombines TRBV29-1 with TRBJ1-5; D not certain. The CDR3 runs to 14 residues. The ends were cut back, 8 bases at V and 0 bases at J, with 14 bases in the middle. Germline lookup yields CDR1 SQVTM and CDR2 ANQGSEA. In DNA form, the CDR3 reads TGCAGCTTCCTGAAGTTTAATAGCAATCAGCCCCAGCATTTT. Translated: CSFLKFNSNQPQHF.

The chain is built from TRBV6-4 and TRBJ1-2; possible D gene TRBD1, 6 bases. Germline CDR1 MRHNA, CDR2 SNTAGT. Deletions cut 3 bases from V and 0 bases from J, with 8 bases between. The CDR3 has 14 amino acids. The CDR3 region has the DNA TGTGCCAGCAGTGAGGGGGCAGCTAACTATGGCTACACCTTC. Translation gives CASSEGAANYGYTF.

The chain links TRBV27 to TRBJ2-7; D is undetermined. The CDR3 extends over 13 amino acids. CDR1 MNHEY and CDR2 SMNVEV come from the germline V gene (reference sequence). V was clipped by 0 bases and J by 2 bases, with 5 bases between them. The CDR3 protein is CASSLSYTYEQYF. The CDR3 DNA follows: TGTGCCAGCAGTTTATCGTACACCTACGAGCAGTACTTC.

A word on this clone: Different DNA sequences within this sample yield the same CDR3. The chain links TRBV6-5 to TRBJ2-3; D is unresolved. Germline CDR1 and CDR2: MNHEY and SVGAGI. V was cut by 1 base and J by 3 bases, with 8 bases left in between. The CDR3 length is 14 residues. The CDR3 sequence is CASSYLVSTDTQYF. The CDR3 bases are TGTGCCAGCAGTTACTTGGTCAGTACAGATACGCAGTATTTT.

The chain is built from TRBV27 and TRBJ2-3; 11 nucleotides line up with TRBD2. The CDR3 contains 17 residues. The germline V gene has CDR1 MNHEY and CDR2 SMNVEV (reference sequence). The junction had 7 bases not matched to a gene; V was cut back by 3 bases and J by 2 bases. The CDR3 loop is CASSFGVAGGNTDTQYF. The CDR3 DNA reads TGTGCCAGCAGTTTTGGGGTAGCGGGGGGGAACACAGATACGCAGTATTTT.

The chain combines TRBV15 with TRBJ1-5; 8 positions agree with TRBD1. V lost 4 bases, J lost 3 bases, and 5 bases stayed unmatched. The length of the CDR3 is 15 residues. The germline V gene encodes CDR1 LNHNV and CDR2 YYDKDF (reference sequence). CDR3 sequence reads: CATSMGQAVNQPQHF. DNA of the CDR3: TGTGCCACCAGCATGGGACAGGCGGTCAATCAGCCCCAGCATTTT.

This sequence joins TRBV11-2 and TRBJ2-7; 11 positions match TRBD2. Trimming cost V 5 bases and J 0 bases; bases outside gene matches: 12. The CDR3 extends over 18 amino acids. The germline gives CDR1 SGHAT, CDR2 FQNNGV. The CDR3 coding sequence is TGTGCCAGCAGCGCTATACTAGCGGGAGAAAGCAGCTCCTACGAGCAGTACTTC. Its translation is CASSAILAGESSSYEQYF.

The J gene is TRBJ2-7, the V gene TRBV14, with D perhaps TRBD1 (5 bases). The germline V gene has CDR1 SGHDN and CDR2 FVKESK. Trimming left V 3 bases short and J 3 bases short, with 9 bases between. The CDR3 runs to 13 residues. CDR3 sequence reads: CASSHYDSYEQYF. As DNA, the CDR3 is TGTGCCAGCAGCCACTATGACAGCTACGAGCAGTACTTC.

The gene calls are TRBV29-1 and TRBJ2-1; TRBD1 matches at 7 bases. The junction had 7 bases not matched to a gene; V was cut back by 6 bases and J by 8 bases. Germline V CDR1 and CDR2: SQVTM, ANQGSEA. This CDR3 comprises 12 residues. The CDR3 here is CSVVRQGDEQFF. In DNA, the CDR3 is TGCAGCGTAGTTAGACAGGGCGATGAGCAGTTCTTC.

As concerns this clone: Distinct nucleotide sequences in the sample also encode this CDR3. This chain connects TRBV5-4 to TRBJ2-1; 7 nucleotides align to TRBD1. CDR3 length: 14 amino acids. Per the germline V gene, CDR1 is SGHNT and CDR2 is YYREEE (reference sequence). Unmatched junction bases numbered 2, after V lost 0 bases and J lost 5 bases. The chain's CDR3 is CASSLVGTDNEQFF. The CDR3, as DNA: TGTGCCAGCAGCTTGGTAGGGACAGACAATGAGCAGTTCTTC.

The chain carries TRBV7-9 and TRBJ2-7, with 9 bases fitting TRBD1. The CDR3 has 15 residues. CDR1 SEHNR and CDR2 FQNEAQ come from the germline V gene (reference sequence). V was pared by 5 bases and J by 5 bases, with 10 bases of the junction left unmatched. As DNA, the CDR3 is TGTGCCAGCAGCCCCACCGAGACAGGGGGGGACGAGCAGTACTTC. Amino acids: CASSPTETGGDEQYF.

The gene calls are TRBV7-9 and TRBJ2-3, with 10 bases lining up with TRBD2. V gave up 2 bases and J gave up 3 bases; unmatched junction bases: 11. Germline V gives CDR1 SEHNR, CDR2 FQNEAQ (reference sequence). CDR3 length: 18 amino acids. In nucleotides, the CDR3 is TGTGCCAGCAGCTTATCTAGCGGGGGACCCAAAGGGACAGATACGCAGTATTTT. Its protein product is CASSLSSGGPKGTDTQYF.

J is TRBJ1-1 and V is TRBV2; TRBD1 is a possible D gene (6 bases). The CDR3 contains 16 residues. Germline-derived CDR1 and CDR2 are SNHLY and FYNNEI. Trimming left V 7 bases short and J 10 bases short, with 28 bases between. The CDR3 DNA follows: TGTGCCAGCATGCTGGACCTTTGGGACATTGTCGCAGGAGCTTTCTTT. Protein product: CASMLDLWDIVAGAFF.

This clone was counted a single time. CDR3 nucleotide sequence: TGTGCCAGCAGTTTAGGGACAGGGGCCTATGGCTACACCTTC. It is translated as CASSLGTGAYGYTF. This chain uses TRBV28 with TRBJ1-2, with 10 bases aligning to TRBD1. V lost 2 bases to trimming and J lost 4 bases; unmatched junction nucleotides: 1. CDR3 length equals 14 residues. Germline V lookup: CDR1 MDHEN, CDR2 SYDVKM.

The chain joins TRBV25-1 to TRBJ2-7; possibly TRBD2 for D (6 bases). The CDR3 is made up of 16 amino acids. The germline V gene encodes CDR1 MGHDK and CDR2 SYGVNS. Deletions cut 3 bases from V and 0 bases from J, with 15 bases between. DNA for the CDR3: TGTGCCAGCAGTGATTCGCGGGGCCCTCTCTCCTACGAGCAGTACTTC. It specifies CASSDSRGPLSYEQYF.

This clone came up once. The V and J genes are TRBV15 and TRBJ2-7, with unresolved D. This CDR3 is 13 amino acids long. The ends were cut back, 8 bases at V and 3 bases at J, with 14 bases in the middle. Germline CDR1 is LNHNV and CDR2 is YYDKDF (reference sequence). The CDR3 nucleotides are TGTGCCACCGGCGCAGGCTTTGGCTACGAGCAGTACTTC. Translating gives CATGAGFGYEQYF.

The V call is TRBV5-1, the J call TRBJ1-1; 7 bases map to TRBD1. This CDR3 is built from 13 residues. Germline V gives CDR1 SGHRS, CDR2 YFSETQ. Germline trimming cut 6 bases from V and 7 bases from J; bases unmatched to any gene: 9. Here the CDR3 reads CASTPGGLGEAFF. CDR3 DNA: TGCGCCAGCACCCCAGGGGGGCTGGGTGAAGCTTTCTTT.

The V and J genes are TRBV7-6 and TRBJ2-1, with D possibly being TRBD2 (5 bases). The CDR3 extends over 13 amino acids. The germline V and J ends were trimmed by 2 bases and 10 bases, with 12 bases remaining between them. Germline CDR1 is SGHVS and CDR2 is FNYEAQ. CDR3 region: CASSLSGGGEQFF. Written as DNA, the CDR3 is TGTGCCAGCAGCTTATCTGGAGGCGGCGAGCAGTTCTTC.